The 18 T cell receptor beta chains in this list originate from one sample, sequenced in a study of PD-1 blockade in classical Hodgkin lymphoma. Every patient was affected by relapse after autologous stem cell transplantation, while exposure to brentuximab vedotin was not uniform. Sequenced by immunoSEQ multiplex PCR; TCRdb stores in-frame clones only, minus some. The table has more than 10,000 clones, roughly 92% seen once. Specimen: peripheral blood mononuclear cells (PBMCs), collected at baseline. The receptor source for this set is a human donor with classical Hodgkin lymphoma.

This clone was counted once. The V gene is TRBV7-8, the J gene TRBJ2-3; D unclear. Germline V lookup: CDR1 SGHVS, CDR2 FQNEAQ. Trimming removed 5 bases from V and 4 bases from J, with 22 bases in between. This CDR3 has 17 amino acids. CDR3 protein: CASSLGFLGQSADTQYF. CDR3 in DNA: TGTGCCAGCAGCCTCGGGTTCCTAGGTCAGAGTGCAGATACGCAGTATTTT.

For the CDR3, the DNA is TGTGCCACTCGCATATCAAAGGACACTGAAGCTTTCTTT. Amino acid sequence: CATRISKDTEAFF. The chain carries TRBV6-1 and TRBJ1-1; no reliable D call. Per germline, CDR1 MNHNS and CDR2 SASEGT. The CDR3 is made up of 13 amino acids. The V end was cut by 10 bases, the J end by 3 bases, with 15 bases between.

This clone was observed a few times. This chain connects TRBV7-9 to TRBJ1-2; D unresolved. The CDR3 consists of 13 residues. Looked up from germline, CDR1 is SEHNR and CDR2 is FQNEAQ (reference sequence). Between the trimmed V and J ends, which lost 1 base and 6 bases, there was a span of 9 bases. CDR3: CASSLGGGDGYTF. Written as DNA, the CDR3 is TGTGCCAGCAGCTTAGGGGGTGGTGATGGCTACACCTTC.

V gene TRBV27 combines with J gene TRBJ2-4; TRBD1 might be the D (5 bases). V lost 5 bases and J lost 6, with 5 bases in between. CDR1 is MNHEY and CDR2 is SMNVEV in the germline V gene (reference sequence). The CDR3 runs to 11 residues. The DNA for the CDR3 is TGTGCCAGCAGTAGGGGAAACATTCAGTACTTC. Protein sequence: CASSRGNIQYF.

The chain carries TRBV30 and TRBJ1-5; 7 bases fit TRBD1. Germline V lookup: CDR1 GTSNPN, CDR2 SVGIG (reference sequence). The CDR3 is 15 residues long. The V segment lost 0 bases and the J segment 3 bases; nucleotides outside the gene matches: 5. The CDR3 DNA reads TGTGCCTGGAGTGTAGCGACAGGGCTCAATCAGCCCCAGCATTTT. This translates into CAWSVATGLNQPQHF.

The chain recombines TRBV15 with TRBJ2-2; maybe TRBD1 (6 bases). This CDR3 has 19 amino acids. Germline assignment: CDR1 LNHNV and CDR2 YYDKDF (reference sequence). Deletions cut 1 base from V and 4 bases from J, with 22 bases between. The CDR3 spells CATSRVRMTGGLGTGELFF. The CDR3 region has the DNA TGTGCCACCAGCAGAGTTCGGATGACTGGGGGCCTTGGCACCGGGGAGCTGTTTTTT. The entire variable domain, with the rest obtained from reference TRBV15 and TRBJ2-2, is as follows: DAMVIQNPRYQVTQFGKPVTLSCSQTLNHNVMYWYQQKSSQAPKLLFHYYDKDFNNEADTPDNFQSRRPNTSFCFLDIRSPGLGDTAMYLCATSRVRMTGGLGTGELFFGEGSRLTVL.

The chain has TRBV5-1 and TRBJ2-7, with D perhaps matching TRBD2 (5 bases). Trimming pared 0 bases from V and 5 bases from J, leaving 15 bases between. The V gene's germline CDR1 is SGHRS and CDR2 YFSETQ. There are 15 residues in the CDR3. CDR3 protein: CASSLATAVGDEQYF. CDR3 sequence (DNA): TGCGCCAGCAGCTTGGCCACCGCGGTCGGGGACGAGCAGTACTTC. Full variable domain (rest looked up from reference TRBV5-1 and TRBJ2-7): KAGVTQTPRYLIKTRGQQVTLSCSPISGHRSVSWYQQTPGQGLQFLFEYFSETQRNKGNFPGRFSGRQFSNSRSEMNVSTLELGDSALYLCASSLATAVGDEQYFGPGTRLTVT.

The CDR3 region has the DNA TGCGCCAGCAGCTTGGACATGAACACTGAAGCTTTCTTT. Translated, it gives CASSLDMNTEAFF. This chain uses TRBV5-1 with TRBJ1-1; D uncertain. V gave up 0 bases and J gave up 0 bases, with 3 bases separating them. Per germline, CDR1 SGHRS and CDR2 YFSETQ. The CDR3 consists of 13 residues.

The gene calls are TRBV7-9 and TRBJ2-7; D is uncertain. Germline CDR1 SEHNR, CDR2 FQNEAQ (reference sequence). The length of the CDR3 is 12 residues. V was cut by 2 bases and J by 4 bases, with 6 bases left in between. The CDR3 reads CASSLTRYEQYF. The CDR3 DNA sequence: TGTGCCAGCAGCTTAACGAGGTACGAGCAGTACTTC.

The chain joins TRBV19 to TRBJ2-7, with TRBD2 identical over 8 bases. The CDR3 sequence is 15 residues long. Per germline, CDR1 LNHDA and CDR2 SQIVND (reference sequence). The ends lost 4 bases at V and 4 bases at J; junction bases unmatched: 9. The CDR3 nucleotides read TGTGCCAGTAGTACCCTCGGGGGGGCCGGATACGAGCAGTACTTC. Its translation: CASSTLGGAGYEQYF. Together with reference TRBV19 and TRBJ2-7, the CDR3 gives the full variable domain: DGGITQSPKYLFRKEGQNVTLSCEQNLNHDAMYWYRQDPGQGLRLIYYSQIVNDFQKGDIAEGYSVSREKKESFPLTVTSAQKNPTAFYLCASSTLGGAGYEQYFGPGTRLTVT.

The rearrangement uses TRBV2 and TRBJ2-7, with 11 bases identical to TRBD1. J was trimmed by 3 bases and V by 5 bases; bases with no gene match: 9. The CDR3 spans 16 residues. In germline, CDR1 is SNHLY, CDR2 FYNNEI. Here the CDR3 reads CASSTPGTGGSYEQYF. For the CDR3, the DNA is TGTGCCAGCAGTACCCCCGGGACAGGGGGGAGCTACGAGCAGTACTTC.

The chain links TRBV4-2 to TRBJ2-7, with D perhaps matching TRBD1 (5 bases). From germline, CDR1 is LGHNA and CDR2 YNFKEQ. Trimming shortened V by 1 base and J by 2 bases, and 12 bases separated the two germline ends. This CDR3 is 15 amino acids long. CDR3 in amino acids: CASSQGAGNTYEQYF. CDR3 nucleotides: TGTGCCAGCAGCCAAGGAGCAGGGAACACCTACGAGCAGTACTTC.

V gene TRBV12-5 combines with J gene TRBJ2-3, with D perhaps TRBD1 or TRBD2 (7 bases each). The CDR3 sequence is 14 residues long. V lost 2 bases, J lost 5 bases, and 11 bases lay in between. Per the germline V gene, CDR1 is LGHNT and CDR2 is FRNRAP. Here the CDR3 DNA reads TGTGCTAGTGGTTTGACAGGGGAGGGAGATACGCAGTATTTT. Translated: CASGLTGEGDTQYF.

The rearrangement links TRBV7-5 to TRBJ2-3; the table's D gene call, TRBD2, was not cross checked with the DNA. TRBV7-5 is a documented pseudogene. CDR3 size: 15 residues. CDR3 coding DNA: TGTGTCAGAAGCTGGGCAGCGGGGGGTGCAGATACGCAGTATTTT. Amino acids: CVRSWAAGGADTQYF.

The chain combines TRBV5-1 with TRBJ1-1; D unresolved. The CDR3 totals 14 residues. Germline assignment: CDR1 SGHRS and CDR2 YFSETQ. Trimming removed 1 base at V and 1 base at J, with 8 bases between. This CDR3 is CASSLYSANTEAFF. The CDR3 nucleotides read TGCGCCAGCAGCTTGTATTCGGCGAACACTGAAGCTTTCTTT. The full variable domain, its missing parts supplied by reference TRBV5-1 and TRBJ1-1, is KAGVTQTPRYLIKTRGQQVTLSCSPISGHRSVSWYQQTPGQGLQFLFEYFSETQRNKGNFPGRFSGRQFSNSRSEMNVSTLELGDSALYLCASSLYSANTEAFFGQGTRLTVV.

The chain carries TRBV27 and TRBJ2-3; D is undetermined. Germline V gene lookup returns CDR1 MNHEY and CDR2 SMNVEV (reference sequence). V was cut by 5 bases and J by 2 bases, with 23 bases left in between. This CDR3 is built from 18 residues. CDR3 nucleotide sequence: TGTGCCAGCAGTCCCCGAGGCGCTCTATACCACTCCACAGATACGCAGTATTTT. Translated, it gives CASSPRGALYHSTDTQYF.

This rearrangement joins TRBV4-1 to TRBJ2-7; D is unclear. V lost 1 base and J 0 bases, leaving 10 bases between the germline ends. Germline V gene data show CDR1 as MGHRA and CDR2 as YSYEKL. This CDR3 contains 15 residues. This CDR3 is CASSQGVGPSYEQYF. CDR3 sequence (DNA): TGCGCCAGCAGCCAAGGTGTGGGCCCCTCCTACGAGCAGTACTTC.

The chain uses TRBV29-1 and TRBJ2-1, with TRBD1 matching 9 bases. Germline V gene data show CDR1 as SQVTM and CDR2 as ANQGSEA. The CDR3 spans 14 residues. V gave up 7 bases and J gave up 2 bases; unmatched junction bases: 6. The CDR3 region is CSGWTGDTYNEQFF. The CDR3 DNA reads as TGCAGCGGGTGGACAGGGGACACCTACAATGAGCAGTTCTTC.